This paragraph reports one TCR beta chain. The sample is drawn from a study of identifying expanded T cells in peripheral blood. Sequencing used immunoSEQ multiplex PCR; TCRdb keeps in-frame clones, though not all of them. The data hold over 90,000 clones, with approximately 88% observed a single time. In germline, CDR1 is SGHDN, CDR2 FVKESK. V shed 1 base and J shed 1 base, with 11 bases lying between them. This CDR3 region has 15 residues. Sequencing was performed on blood. This sequence originates from a person aged 18-69 years in good health. The rearrangement joins TRBV14 to TRBJ2-7; a weak D match, TRBD2 (6 bases). The CDR3 DNA follows: TGTGCCAGCAGCCAAGCCTCTAGCGTATCCTACGAGCAGTACTTC. Encoded protein: CASSQASSVSYEQYF.